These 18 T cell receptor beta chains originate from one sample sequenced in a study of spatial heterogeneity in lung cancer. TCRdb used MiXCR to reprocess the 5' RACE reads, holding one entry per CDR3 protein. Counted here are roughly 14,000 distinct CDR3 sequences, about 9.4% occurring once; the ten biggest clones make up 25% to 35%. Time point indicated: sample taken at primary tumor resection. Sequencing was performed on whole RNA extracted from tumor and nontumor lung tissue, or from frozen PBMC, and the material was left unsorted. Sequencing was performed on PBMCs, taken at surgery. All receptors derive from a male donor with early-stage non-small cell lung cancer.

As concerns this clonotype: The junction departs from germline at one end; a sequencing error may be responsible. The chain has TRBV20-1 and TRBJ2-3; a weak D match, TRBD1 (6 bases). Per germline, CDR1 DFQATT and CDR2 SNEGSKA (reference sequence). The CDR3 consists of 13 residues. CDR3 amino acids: CIAPRGTTDTQYF. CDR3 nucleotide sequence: TGCATTGCTCCCAGGGGTACCACAGATACGCAGTATTTT.

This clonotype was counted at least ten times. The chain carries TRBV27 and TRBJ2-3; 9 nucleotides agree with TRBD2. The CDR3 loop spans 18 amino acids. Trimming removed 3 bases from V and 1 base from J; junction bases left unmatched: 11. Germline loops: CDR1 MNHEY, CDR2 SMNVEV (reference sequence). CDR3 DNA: TGTGCCAGCAGTTTCTCGAGCGGGAGGAGGGTCGGCACAGATACGCAGTATTTT. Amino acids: CASSFSSGRRVGTDTQYF.

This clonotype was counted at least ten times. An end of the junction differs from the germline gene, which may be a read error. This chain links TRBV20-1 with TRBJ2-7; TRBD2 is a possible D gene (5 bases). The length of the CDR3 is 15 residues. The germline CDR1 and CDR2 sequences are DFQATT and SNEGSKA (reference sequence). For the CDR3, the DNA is TGCAGTGCTAGAAAGGAAGAGGGCCCCACTACTACTTTGCACTTC. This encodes CSARKEEGPTTTLHF.

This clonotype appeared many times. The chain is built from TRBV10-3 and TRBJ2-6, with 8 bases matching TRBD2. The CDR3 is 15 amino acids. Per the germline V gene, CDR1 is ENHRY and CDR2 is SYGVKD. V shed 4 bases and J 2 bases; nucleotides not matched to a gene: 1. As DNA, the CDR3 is TGTGCCATCAGTGTCGGGAGGGCTGGGGCCAACGTCCTGACTTTC. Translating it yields CAISVGRAGANVLTF.

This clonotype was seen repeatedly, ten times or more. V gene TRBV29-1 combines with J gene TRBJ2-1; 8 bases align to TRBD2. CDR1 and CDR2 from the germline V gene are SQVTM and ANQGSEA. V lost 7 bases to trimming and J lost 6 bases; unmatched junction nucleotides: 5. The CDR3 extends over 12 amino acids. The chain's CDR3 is CSGGREGNEQFF. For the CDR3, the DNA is TGCAGCGGGGGACGGGAGGGCAATGAGCAGTTCTTC.

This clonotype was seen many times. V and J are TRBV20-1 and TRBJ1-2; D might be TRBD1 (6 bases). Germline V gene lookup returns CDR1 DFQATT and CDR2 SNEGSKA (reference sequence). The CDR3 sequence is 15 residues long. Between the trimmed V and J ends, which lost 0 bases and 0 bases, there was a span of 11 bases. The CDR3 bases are TGCAGTGCTAGAGATGGCGACAGGACTAACTATGGCTACACCTTC. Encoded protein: CSARDGDRTNYGYTF.

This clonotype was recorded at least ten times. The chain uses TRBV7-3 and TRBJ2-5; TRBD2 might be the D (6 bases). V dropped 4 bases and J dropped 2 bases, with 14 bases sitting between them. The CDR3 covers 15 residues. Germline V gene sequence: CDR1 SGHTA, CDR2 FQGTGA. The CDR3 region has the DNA TGTGCCAGCAGCTCGATCCCGGGACTTCAAGAGACCCAGTACTTC. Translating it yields CASSSIPGLQETQYF.

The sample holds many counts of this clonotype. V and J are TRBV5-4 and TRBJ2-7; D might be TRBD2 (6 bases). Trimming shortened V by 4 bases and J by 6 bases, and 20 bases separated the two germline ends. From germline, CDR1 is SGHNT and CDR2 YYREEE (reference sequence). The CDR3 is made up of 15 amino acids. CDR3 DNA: TGTGCCAGCAGCCCTGGTCCGGGGGTCGTACGCGAGCAGTACTTC. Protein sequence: CASSPGPGVVREQYF. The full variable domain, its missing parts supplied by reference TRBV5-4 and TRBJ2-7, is ETGVTQSPTHLIKTRGQQVTLRCSSQSGHNTVSWYQQALGQGPQFIFQYYREEENGRGNFPPRFSGLQFPNYSSELNVNALELDDSALYLCASSPGPGVVREQYFGPGTRLTVT.

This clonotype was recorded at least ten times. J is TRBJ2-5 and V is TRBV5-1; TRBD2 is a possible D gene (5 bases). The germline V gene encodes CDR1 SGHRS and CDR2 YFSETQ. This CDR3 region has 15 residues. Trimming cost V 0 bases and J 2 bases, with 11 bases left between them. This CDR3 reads CASSLDGRGQETQYF. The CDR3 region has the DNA TGCGCCAGCAGCTTGGATGGCCGGGGACAAGAGACCCAGTACTTC. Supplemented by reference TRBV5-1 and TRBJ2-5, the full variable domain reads KAGVTQTPRYLIKTRGQQVTLSCSPISGHRSVSWYQQTPGQGLQFLFEYFSETQRNKGNFPGRFSGRQFSNSRSEMNVSTLELGDSALYLCASSLDGRGQETQYFGPGTRLLVL.

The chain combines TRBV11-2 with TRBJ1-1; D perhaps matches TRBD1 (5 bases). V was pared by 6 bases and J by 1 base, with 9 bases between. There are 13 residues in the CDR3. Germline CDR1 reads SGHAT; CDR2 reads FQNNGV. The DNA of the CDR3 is TGTGCCAGCAGTCAAGACAGGAACACTGAAGCTTTCTTT. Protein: CASSQDRNTEAFF.

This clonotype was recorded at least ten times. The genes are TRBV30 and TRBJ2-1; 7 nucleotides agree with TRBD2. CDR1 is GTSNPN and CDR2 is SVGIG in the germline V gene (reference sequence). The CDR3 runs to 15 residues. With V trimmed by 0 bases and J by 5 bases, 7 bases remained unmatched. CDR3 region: CAWSVGLAVHNEQFF. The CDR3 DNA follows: TGTGCCTGGAGTGTAGGCCTAGCGGTCCACAATGAGCAGTTCTTC.

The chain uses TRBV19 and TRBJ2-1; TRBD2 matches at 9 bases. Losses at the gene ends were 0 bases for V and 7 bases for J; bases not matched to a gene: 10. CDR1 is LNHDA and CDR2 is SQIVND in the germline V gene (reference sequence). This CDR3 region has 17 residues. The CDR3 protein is CASSIEASGIPRNEQFF. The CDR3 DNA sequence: TGTGCCAGTAGTATAGAAGCTAGCGGGATCCCCCGGAATGAGCAGTTCTTC.

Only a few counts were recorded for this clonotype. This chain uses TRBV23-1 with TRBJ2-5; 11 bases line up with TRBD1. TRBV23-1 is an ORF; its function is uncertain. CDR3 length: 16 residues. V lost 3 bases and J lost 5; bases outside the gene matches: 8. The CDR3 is CASSHTRDRGIETQYF. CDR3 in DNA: TGCGCCAGCAGTCATACACGGGACAGGGGGATCGAGACCCAGTACTTC.

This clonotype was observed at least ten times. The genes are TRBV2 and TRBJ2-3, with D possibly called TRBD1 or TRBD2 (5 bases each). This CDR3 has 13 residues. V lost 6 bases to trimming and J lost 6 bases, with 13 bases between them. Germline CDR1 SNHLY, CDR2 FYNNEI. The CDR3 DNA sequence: TGTGCCAGCAGCGTGGGGACCGGGGATACGCAGTATTTT. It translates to CASSVGTGDTQYF.

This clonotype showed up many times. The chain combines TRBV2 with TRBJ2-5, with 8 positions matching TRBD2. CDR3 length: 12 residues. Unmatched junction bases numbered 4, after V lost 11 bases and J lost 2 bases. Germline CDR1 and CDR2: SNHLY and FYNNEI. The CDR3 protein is CACLAGQETQYF. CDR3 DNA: TGTGCCTGCTTAGCGGGGCAAGAGACCCAGTACTTC.

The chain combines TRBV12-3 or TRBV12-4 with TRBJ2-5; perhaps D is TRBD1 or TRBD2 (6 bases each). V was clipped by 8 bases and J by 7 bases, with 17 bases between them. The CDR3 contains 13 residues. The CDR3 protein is CASGKGGPATQYF. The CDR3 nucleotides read TGTGCCAGCGGGAAGGGGGGTCCGGCGACCCAGTACTTC.

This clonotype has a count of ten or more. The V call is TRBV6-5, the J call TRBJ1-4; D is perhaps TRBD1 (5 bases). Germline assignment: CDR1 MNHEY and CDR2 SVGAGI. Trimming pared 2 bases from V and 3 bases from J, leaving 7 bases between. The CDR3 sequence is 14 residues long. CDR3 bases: TGTGCCAGCAGTTACGGGGGACCTAATGAAAAACTGTTTTTT. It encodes CASSYGGPNEKLFF.

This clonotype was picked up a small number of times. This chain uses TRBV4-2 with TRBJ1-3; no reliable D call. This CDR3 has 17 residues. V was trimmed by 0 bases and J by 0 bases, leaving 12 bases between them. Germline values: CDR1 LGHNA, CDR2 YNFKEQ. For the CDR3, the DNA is TGTGCCAGCAGCCAAGAGGTTCTGGGGAGCTCTGGAAACACCATATATTTT. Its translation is CASSQEVLGSSGNTIYF.